The 14 T cell receptor beta chains presented below share a single source sample, sequenced in a study of post-analysis software for immune sequencing data (dated by TCRdb to about 2015). These receptors have no identified antigens. Paper-wide results and their limitations: Four or five TRBV segments, including TRBV5-6, TRBV5-1 and TRBV20-1, were significantly more frequent in patients than controls.

The receptor library was made with PCR. The run used an Illumina HiSeq 2500. To reduce PCR and sequencing biases, unique molecular identifiers were built into the TCR beta cDNA libraries. The public reads were reprocessed in TCRdb via fastp at Q25 and MiXCR, keeping in-frame beta chains. Each CDR3 protein appears once, grouped with its most common genes and DNA. The table for this sample lists more than 500,000 distinct CDR3 sequences; around a third of them were counted only once. 6% of the sample goes to the ten largest clones. Material for sequencing was blood. The receptors were sampled from a girl aged 2-17 years with multiple sclerosis.

V gene TRBV6-5 combines with J gene TRBJ1-6; 9 bases fit TRBD1. Germline trimming cut 2 bases from V and 7 bases from J; bases unmatched to any gene: 9. The CDR3 has 17 amino acids. CDR1 and CDR2 (germline): MNHEY, SVGAGI. The CDR3 DNA follows: TGTGCCAGCAGTTACGGGGTACAGGGGGCGAGGAATTCACCCCTCCACTTT. This sequence encodes CASSYGVQGARNSPLHF.

This clonotype was seen more than once but under ten times. The chain couples TRBV9 to TRBJ2-1; weak D call: TRBD2 (7 bases). Trimming took 3 bases from V and 6 from J, leaving 16 bases between them. This CDR3 region has 15 residues. Germline values: CDR1 SGDLS, CDR2 YYNGEE. CDR3 loop: CASSAPGGLSNEQFF. As DNA, the CDR3 is TGTGCCAGCAGCGCGCCGGGGGGCCTATCCAATGAGCAGTTCTTC.

The chain is built from TRBV24-1 and TRBJ2-5, with a weak D call TRBD1 (6 bases). V was cut by 7 bases and J by 1 base, with 12 bases left in between. Germline CDR1 reads KGHDR; CDR2 reads SFDVKD. This CDR3 has 14 residues. CDR3 residues: CATRGDNIQETQYF. In DNA, the CDR3 is TGTGCCACCAGAGGGGACAACATCCAAGAGACCCAGTACTTC.

The chain uses TRBV5-1 and TRBJ2-3, with D maybe TRBD2 (5 bases). The CDR3 totals 13 residues. The germline gives CDR1 SGHRS, CDR2 YFSETQ. Trimming shortened V by 3 bases and J by 0 bases, and 5 bases separated the two germline ends. CDR3 protein: CASSWTSTDTQYF. CDR3 bases: TGCGCCAGCAGCTGGACTAGCACAGATACGCAGTATTTT.

V gene TRBV10-1 combines with J gene TRBJ1-1; D is possibly TRBD1 (6 bases). Germline V gene sequence: CDR1 WNHNN, CDR2 SYGVQD (reference sequence). The CDR3 loop spans 13 amino acids. With 4 bases removed from V and 7 bases from J, the gap between germline ends came to 13 bases. The CDR3 DNA is TGCGCCAGCAGTGGTAGGACAGCTCTTGAAGCTTTCTTT. Protein product: CASSGRTALEAFF.

This clonotype was detected only a few times. The rearrangement links TRBV11-2 to TRBJ2-1; D tentatively fits TRBD1 or TRBD2 (5 bases each). CDR1 is SGHAT, CDR2 FQNNGV, per germline. The CDR3 runs to 14 residues. V lost 5 bases and J lost 2, with 10 bases in between. Here the CDR3 DNA reads TGTGCCAGCAGCCAGGTGGGGGCCTACAATGAGCAGTTCTTC. Its translation is CASSQVGAYNEQFF.

This clonotype was seen more than once but under ten times. The rearrangement links TRBV4-2 to TRBJ1-1; D is unresolved. This CDR3 has 14 amino acids. Germline V gene lookup returns CDR1 LGHNA and CDR2 YNFKEQ. V lost 4 bases and J lost 7, with 16 bases in between. The CDR3 loop reads CASSPRDGSGEAFF. As DNA, the CDR3 is TGTGCCAGCAGCCCCCGTGACGGGTCGGGTGAAGCTTTCTTT.

The chain has TRBV12-5 and TRBJ1-1; D unclear. Germline CDR1 is LGHNT and CDR2 is FRNRAP. V was shortened by 7 bases and J by 0 bases, with 9 bases between the two germline ends. The CDR3 runs 13 residues. In DNA form, the CDR3 reads TGTGCTAGTGCCTTCTCGTTGAACACTGAAGCTTTCTTT. As protein: CASAFSLNTEAFF.

This clonotype was seen more than once but under ten times. This chain links TRBV20-1 with TRBJ2-4; 8 nucleotides line up with TRBD2. CDR3 length: 14 amino acids. CDR1 and CDR2 (germline): DFQATT, SNEGSKA (reference sequence). After removal of 5 bases from V and 0 bases from J, the junction contained 3 bases not matched to a gene. In nucleotides, the CDR3 is TGCAGTGCTCCGGGGGGGCCAGCCAAAAACATTCAGTACTTC. It codes for CSAPGGPAKNIQYF.

In its sample, this clonotype was seen a few times. This chain joins TRBV10-3 and TRBJ2-4, with TRBD2 matching 11 bases. V was clipped by 2 bases and J by 14 bases; unmatched bases: 5. CDR1 is ENHRY and CDR2 is SYGVKD in the germline V gene. CDR3 length equals 13 residues. CDR3 bases: TGTGCCATCAGTGAGAAGACTAGCGGGGTGGAGTACTTC. Translated: CAISEKTSGVEYF.

This clonotype appeared a few times. The genes are TRBV7-2 and TRBJ2-1; unclear D gene. Trimming took off 5 bases at V and 3 bases at J, with 8 bases between the two ends. CDR1 is SGHTA and CDR2 is FQGNSA in the germline V gene. The CDR3 has 13 residues. DNA of the CDR3: TGTGCCAGCAGCCCTACGTACTACAATGAGCAGTTCTTC. Amino acid sequence: CASSPTYYNEQFF.

This clonotype was found a few times. This chain uses TRBV6-6 with TRBJ1-1; D is unresolved. There are 13 residues in the CDR3. V gave up 0 bases and J gave up 4 bases, with 6 bases separating them. Germline V lookup: CDR1 MNHNY, CDR2 SVGAGI (reference sequence). The CDR3 region has the DNA TGTGCCAGCAGTTACTCCTCGGTCACTGAAGCTTTCTTT. Its protein product is CASSYSSVTEAFF.

The chain couples TRBV14 to TRBJ2-1, with 14 bases lining up with TRBD2. The J call may be faulty, since TRBJ2-7 better matches the DNA end. Germline values: CDR1 SGHDN, CDR2 FVKESK. CDR3 size: 19 residues. Written as DNA, the CDR3 is TGTGCCAGCAGCCAAGAAGGACTAGCGGGGGGCAGCTCCTACAATGAGCAGTACTTC. It specifies CASSQEGLAGGSSYNEQYF.

The chain links TRBV11-3 to TRBJ1-3; the D is unclear. CDR3 size: 14 residues. V gave up 2 bases and J gave up 2 bases, with 7 bases separating them. The germline V gene has CDR1 SGHNT and CDR2 YENEEA. CDR3 DNA sequence: TGTGCCAGCAGCTTAAGGCAGACTGGAAACACCATATATTTT. This gives the protein CASSLRQTGNTIYF.